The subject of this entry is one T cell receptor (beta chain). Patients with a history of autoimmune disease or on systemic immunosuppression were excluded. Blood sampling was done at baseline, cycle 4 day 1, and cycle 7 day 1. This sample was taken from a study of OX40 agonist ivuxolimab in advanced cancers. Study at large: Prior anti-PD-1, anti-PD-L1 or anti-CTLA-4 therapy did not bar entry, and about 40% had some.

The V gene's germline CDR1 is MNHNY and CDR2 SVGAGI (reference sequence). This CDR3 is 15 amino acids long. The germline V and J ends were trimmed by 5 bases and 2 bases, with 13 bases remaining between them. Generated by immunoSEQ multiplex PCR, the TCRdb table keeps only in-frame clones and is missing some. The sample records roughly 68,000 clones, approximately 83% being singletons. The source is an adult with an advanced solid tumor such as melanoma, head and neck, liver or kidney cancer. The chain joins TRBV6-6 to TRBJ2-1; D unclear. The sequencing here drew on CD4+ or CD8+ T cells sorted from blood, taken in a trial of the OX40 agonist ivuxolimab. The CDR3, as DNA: TGTGCCAGCAGTCCAGGAACTCAAACCTACAATGAGCAGTTCTTC. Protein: CASSPGTQTYNEQFF.